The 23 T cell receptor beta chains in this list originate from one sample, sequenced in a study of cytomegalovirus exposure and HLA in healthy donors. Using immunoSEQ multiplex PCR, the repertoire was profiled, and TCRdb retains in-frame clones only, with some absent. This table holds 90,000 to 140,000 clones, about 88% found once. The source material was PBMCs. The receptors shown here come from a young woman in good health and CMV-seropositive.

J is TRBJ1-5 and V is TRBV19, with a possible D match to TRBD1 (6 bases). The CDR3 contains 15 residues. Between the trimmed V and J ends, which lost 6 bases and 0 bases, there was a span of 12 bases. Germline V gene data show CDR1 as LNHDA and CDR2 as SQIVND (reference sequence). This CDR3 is CASRQGENSNQPQHF. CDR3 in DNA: TGTGCCAGTAGACAGGGTGAAAATAGCAATCAGCCCCAGCATTTT.

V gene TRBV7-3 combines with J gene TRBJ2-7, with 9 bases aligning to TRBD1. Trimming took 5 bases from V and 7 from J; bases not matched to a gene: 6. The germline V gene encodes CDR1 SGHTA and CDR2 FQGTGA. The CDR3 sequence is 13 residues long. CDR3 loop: CASSPRDRDEQYF. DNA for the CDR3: TGTGCCAGCAGCCCCCGGGACAGGGATGAGCAGTACTTC.

DNA of the CDR3: TGTGCCAGTAGTATAAAACAGTCCTACGAGCAGTACTTC. It encodes CASSIKQSYEQYF. The V call is TRBV19, the J call TRBJ2-7, with D hard to call. Germline CDR1 is LNHDA and CDR2 is SQIVND (reference sequence). The CDR3 is 13 amino acids. Trimming took off 2 bases at V and 1 base at J, with 6 bases between the two ends.

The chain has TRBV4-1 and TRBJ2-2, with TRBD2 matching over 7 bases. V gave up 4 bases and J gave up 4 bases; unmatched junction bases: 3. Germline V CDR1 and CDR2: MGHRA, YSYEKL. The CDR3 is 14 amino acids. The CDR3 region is CASSLTGGTGELFF. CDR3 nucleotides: TGCGCCAGCAGCCTCACGGGGGGCACCGGGGAGCTGTTTTTT.

The CDR3 DNA follows: TGTGCCAGCAGCTCGCAGGCTTTTGGGAATCAGCCCCAGCATTTT. Protein: CASSSQAFGNQPQHF. The chain has TRBV7-8 and TRBJ1-5; no definite D call. CDR3 length: 15 residues. In germline, CDR1 is SGHVS, CDR2 FQNEAQ. Trimming took 4 bases from V and 4 from J, leaving 14 bases between them.

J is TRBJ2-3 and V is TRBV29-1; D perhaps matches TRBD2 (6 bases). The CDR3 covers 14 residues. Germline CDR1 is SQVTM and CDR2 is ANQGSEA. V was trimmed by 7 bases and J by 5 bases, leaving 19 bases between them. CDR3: CSGGGAGAVDTQYF. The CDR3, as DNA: TGCAGCGGGGGCGGGGCGGGTGCAGTAGATACGCAGTATTTT.

DNA for the CDR3: TGTGCCAGCCCTAACCCTAGTCTACAGCAGTTCTTC. This encodes CASPNPSLQQFF. This chain connects TRBV7-9 to TRBJ2-1, with no clear D. Between the trimmed V and J ends, which lost 8 bases and 11 bases, there was a span of 16 bases. The CDR3 is 12 residues long. Germline CDR1 SEHNR, CDR2 FQNEAQ (reference sequence).

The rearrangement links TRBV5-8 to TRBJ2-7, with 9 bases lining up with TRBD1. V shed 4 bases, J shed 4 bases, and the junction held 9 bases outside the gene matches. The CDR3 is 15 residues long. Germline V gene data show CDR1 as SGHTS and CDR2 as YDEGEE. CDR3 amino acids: CASSPEPGQGYEQYF. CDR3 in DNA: TGTGCCAGCAGCCCTGAACCGGGACAGGGTTACGAGCAGTACTTC.

This CDR3 is CASSLESSGTSSYEQYF. CDR3 bases: TGCGCCAGCAGCTTGGAATCCTCCGGGACAAGCTCCTACGAGCAGTACTTC. This chain joins TRBV5-1 and TRBJ2-7; maybe TRBD1 (6 bases). CDR3 length: 17 amino acids. Germline CDR1 SGHRS, CDR2 YFSETQ. Deletions cut 0 bases from V and 0 bases from J, with 16 bases between. The whole variable domain, remainder taken from reference TRBV5-1 and TRBJ2-7, is KAGVTQTPRYLIKTRGQQVTLSCSPISGHRSVSWYQQTPGQGLQFLFEYFSETQRNKGNFPGRFSGRQFSNSRSEMNVSTLELGDSALYLCASSLESSGTSSYEQYFGPGTRLTVT.

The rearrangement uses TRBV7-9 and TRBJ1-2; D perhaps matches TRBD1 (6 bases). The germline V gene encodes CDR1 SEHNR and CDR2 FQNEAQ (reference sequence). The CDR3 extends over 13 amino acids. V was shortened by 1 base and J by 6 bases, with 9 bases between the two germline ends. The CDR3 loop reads CASSLDRAHGYTF. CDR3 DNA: TGTGCCAGCAGCTTAGACAGGGCCCATGGCTACACCTTC.

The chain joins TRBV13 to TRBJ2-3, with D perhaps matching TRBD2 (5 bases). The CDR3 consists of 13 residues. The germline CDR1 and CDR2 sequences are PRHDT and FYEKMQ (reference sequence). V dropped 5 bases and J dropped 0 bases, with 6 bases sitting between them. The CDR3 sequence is CASSRTSTDTQYF. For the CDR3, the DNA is TGTGCCAGCAGCCGGACTAGCACAGATACGCAGTATTTT.

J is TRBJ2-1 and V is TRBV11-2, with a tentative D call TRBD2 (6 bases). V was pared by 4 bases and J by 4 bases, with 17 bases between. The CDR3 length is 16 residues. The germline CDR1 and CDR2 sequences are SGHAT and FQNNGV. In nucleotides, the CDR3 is TGTGCCAGCAGCTCTCCCCAGGCCGCGGGATACAATGAGCAGTTCTTC. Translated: CASSSPQAAGYNEQFF.

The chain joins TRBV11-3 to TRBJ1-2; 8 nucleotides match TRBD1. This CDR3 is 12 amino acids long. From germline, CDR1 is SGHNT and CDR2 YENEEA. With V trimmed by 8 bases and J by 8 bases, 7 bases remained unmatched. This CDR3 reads CASGRTGGGYTF. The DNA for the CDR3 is TGTGCCAGCGGTCGCACAGGGGGGGGCTACACCTTC.

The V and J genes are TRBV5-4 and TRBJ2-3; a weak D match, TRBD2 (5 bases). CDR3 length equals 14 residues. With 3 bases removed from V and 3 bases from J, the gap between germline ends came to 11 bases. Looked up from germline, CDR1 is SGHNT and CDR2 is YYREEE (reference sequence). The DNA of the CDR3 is TGTGCCAGCAGCTCGAATGAGGGTACAGATACGCAGTATTTT. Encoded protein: CASSSNEGTDTQYF.

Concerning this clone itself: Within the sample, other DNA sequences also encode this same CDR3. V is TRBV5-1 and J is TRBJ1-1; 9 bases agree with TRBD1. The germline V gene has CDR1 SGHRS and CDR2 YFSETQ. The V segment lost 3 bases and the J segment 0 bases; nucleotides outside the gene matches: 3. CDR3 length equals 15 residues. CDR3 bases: TGCGCCAGCAGCTCCGACAGGGGGGTGAACACTGAAGCTTTCTTT. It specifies CASSSDRGVNTEAFF. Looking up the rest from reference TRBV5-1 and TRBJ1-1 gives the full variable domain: KAGVTQTPRYLIKTRGQQVTLSCSPISGHRSVSWYQQTPGQGLQFLFEYFSETQRNKGNFPGRFSGRQFSNSRSEMNVSTLELGDSALYLCASSSDRGVNTEAFFGQGTRLTVV.

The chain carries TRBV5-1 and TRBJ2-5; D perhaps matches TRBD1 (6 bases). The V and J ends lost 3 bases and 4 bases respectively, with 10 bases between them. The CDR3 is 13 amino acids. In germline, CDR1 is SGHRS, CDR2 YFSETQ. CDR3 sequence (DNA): TGCGCCAGCAGCTGGATACAGGGAGAGACCCAGTACTTC. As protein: CASSWIQGETQYF. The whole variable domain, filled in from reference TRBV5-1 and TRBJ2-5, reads KAGVTQTPRYLIKTRGQQVTLSCSPISGHRSVSWYQQTPGQGLQFLFEYFSETQRNKGNFPGRFSGRQFSNSRSEMNVSTLELGDSALYLCASSWIQGETQYFGPGTRLLVL.

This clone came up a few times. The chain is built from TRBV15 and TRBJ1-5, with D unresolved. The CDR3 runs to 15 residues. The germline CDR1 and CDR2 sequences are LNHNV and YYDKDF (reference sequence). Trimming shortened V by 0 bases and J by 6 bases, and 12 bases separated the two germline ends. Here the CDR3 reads CATSREAGRSQPQHF. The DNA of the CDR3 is TGTGCCACCAGCAGAGAGGCGGGCAGGTCTCAGCCCCAGCATTTT.

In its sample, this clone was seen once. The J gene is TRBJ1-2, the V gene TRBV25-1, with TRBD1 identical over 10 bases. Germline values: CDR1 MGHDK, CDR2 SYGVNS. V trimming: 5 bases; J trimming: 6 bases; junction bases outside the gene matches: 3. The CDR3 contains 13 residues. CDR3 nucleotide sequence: TGTGCCAGCAGTCTGACAGGGGGCGATGGCTACACCTTC. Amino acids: CASSLTGGDGYTF.

The CDR3 loop is CAITRGGADTQYF. DNA of the CDR3: TGTGCCATCACCCGAGGGGGGGCAGATACGCAGTATTTT. The chain is built from TRBV10-3 and TRBJ2-3, with D possibly matching TRBD2 (7 bases). Germline loops: CDR1 ENHRY, CDR2 SYGVKD. The CDR3 is 13 residues long. Trimming removed 7 bases at V and 4 bases at J, with 12 bases between.

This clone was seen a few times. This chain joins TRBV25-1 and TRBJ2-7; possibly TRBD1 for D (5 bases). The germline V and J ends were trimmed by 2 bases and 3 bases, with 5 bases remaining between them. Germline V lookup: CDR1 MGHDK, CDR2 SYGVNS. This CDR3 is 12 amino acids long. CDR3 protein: CASSEQGYEQYF. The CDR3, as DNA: TGTGCCAGCAGTGAACAGGGCTACGAGCAGTACTTC.

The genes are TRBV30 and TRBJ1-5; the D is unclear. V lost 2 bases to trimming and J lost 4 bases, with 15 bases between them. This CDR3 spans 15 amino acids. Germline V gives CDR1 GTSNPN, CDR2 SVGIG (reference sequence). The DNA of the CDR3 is TGTGCCTGGAGTACGTCGAGGGCACCGAATCAGCCCCAGCATTTT. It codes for CAWSTSRAPNQPQHF.

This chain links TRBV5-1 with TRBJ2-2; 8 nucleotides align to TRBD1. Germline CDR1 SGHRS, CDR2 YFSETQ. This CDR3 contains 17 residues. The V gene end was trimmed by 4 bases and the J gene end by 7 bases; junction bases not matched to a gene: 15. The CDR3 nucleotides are TGCGCCAGCAGCAAAAATGGACAGGGCGCGTTGGGCGGGGAGCTGTTTTTT. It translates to CASSKNGQGALGGELFF.

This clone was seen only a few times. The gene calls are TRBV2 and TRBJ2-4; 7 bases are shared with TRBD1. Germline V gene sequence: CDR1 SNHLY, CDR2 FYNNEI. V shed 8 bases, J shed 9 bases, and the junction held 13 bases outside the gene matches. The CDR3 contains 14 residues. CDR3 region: CASGEREAGGIQYF. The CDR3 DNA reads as TGTGCCAGCGGAGAACGAGAAGCAGGGGGCATTCAGTACTTC.